This T cell receptor beta chain comes out of a study of control samples from healthy donors and cancer patients (dated by TCRdb to 2019 to 2021). Preparation of the library involved the immunoSEQ multiplex PCR assay. TCRdb's version of the immuneACCESS table is confined to in-frame rearrangements and falls short of the full clone set. An unresolved V gene accounts for under half of the shortfall where checked; the remainder is of unknown origin. For this sample there are 90,000 to 120,000 clones; around 80% appear just once. Of the sample, 6.5% is held by the ten largest clones. The CDR3 spans 13 residues, from the cysteine through the phenylalanine. CDR3 DNA only is kept here, 39 bases in frame from base 1. The V end loses 4 bases and the J end loses 8 bases, and a stretch of 14 bases separates them. For CDR1 and CDR2, the germline V gene lists LGHNA and YNFKEQ. Regarding this clone: Its antigen target is currently unknown. No base qualities exist here, and no much larger clone lies one base off it.

The sequence derives from a man between 18 and 35 years old in good health. This chain is built from TRBV4-2 and TRBJ1-1; perhaps TRBD1 is the D gene, with 6 bases matching. The specimen was blood. The nucleotides are TGTGCCAGCAGCCTAAGGGAAGGACAGGAAGCTTTCTTT. This codes for CASSLREGQEAFF.